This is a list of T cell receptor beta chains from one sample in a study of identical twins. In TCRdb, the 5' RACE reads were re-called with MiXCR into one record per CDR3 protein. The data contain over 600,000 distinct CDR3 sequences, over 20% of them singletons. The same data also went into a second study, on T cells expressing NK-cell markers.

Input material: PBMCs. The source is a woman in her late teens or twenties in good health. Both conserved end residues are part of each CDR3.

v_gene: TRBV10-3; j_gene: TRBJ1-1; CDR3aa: CAIRATNTEAFF
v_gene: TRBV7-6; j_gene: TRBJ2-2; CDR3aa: CASSTITGELFF
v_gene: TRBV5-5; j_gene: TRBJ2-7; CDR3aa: CASSFFGASYEQYF
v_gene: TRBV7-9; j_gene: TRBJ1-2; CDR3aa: CASSPTGLANYGYTF
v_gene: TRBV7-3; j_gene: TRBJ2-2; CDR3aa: CASSPQGQGAGELFF
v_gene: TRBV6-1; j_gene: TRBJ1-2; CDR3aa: CASRVSSTANYGYTF
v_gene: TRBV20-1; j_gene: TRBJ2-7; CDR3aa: CSAETAGEVWDEQYF
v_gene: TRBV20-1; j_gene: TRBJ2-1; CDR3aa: CSARDDKTYNEQFF
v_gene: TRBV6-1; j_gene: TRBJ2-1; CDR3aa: CASSKSSYNEQFF
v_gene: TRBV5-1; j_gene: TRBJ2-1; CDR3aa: CASSPPTQGNEQFF
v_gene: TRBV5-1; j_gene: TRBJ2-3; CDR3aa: CASSPYTSGSTDTQYF
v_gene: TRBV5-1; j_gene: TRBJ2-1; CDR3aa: CASSFAPGNEQFF
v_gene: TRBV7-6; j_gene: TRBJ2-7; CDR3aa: CASSLTGRFNEQYF
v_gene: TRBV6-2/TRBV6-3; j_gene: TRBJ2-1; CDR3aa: CASLSRGGAAASSYNEQFF
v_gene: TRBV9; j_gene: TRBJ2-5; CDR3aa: CASSAGGGRETQYF
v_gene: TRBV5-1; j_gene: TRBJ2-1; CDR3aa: CASSLEARSGEGFF
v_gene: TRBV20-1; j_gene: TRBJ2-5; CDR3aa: CSALSGTREETQYF